This T cell receptor beta chain is drawn from a study of radiation and T cells in renal cell carcinoma. Study-level background: Nephrectomy followed 15 Gy stereotactic body radiation by 4 weeks.

Note on this clone: What it recognizes is unknown.

As for time point: blood 2 weeks post-SBRT. Stated treatment: 15 Gy SBRT to primary tumor, nephrectomy 4 weeks later. Clear cell pathology was present in this patient's renal cell carcinoma. Libraries were prepared by immunoSEQ multiplex PCR; TCRdb keeps only in-frame clonotypes and omits some of them. The top ten hold 1.5% to 2% of the sample, which has about 120,000 clones, 70% to 90% seen once. CDR1 is MNHNY and CDR2 is SVGAGI in the germline V gene (reference sequence). CDR3 length equals 13 residues. Trimming stripped 7 bases from V and 15 bases from J, with 19 bases between. Findings and caveats of the study: In blood, top tumor clones expanded by 2 weeks, shrinking by 4. No pretreatment tumor biopsies were available for baseline clonotypes.

The chain has TRBV6-6 and TRBJ1-6; D gene ambiguous. The TCR comes from a woman aged 55-69 years with renal cell carcinoma. The source material was blood, sampled from a patient whose treatment included radiotherapy and nephrectomy. The CDR3 sequence: CASNSLRASILHF. CDR3 nucleotide sequence: TGTGCCAGCAACTCCCTCCGGGCCTCAATCCTCCACTTT.